These T cell receptor beta chains were read from a single sample in a study of blood T cell repertoires in COVID-19. TCRdb's table, derived via immunoSEQ multiplex PCR, lists solely in-frame clones and lacks some. The table has over 200,000 clones, just over 85% seen once; the top ten hold 15% to 17%. The source material was PBMCs or T cells enriched from blood (not recorded which). The receptors originated from a man between 18 and 29 years old who had recovered from COVID-19. The CDR3 runs from the conserved cysteine through the conserved F or W. D genes are given only for firm matches.

d_gene | j_gene | v_gene | CDR3nt | CDR3aa
TRBD1 | TRBJ1-5 | TRBV6-5 | TGTGCCAGTCGGACAGGGTCCAATCAGCCCCAGCATTTT | CASRTGSNQPQHF
NA | TRBJ2-7 | TRBV7-9 | TGTGCCAGCAGCTTAAATTCAGACTACGAGCAGTACTTC | CASSLNSDYEQYF
NA | TRBJ1-3 | TRBV2 | TGTGCCAGCAGTCCCCGGGGGGCTGGAAACACCATATATTTT | CASSPRGAGNTIYF
TRBD2 | TRBJ2-1 | TRBV3-1/TRBV3-2 | TGTGCCAGCAGCCCTAACCTCGGGGGGGCCTTCTACAATGAGCAGTTCTTC | CASSPNLGGAFYNEQFF
NA | TRBJ2-2 | TRBV7-9 | TGTGCCAGCAGCCGGACGGGAAACACCGGGGAGCTGTTTTTT | CASSRTGNTGELFF
TRBD2 | TRBJ2-1 | TRBV27 | TGTGCCAGCAGTTATAGCGGGAGGGGAAATGAGCAGTTCTTC | CASSYSGRGNEQFF
NA | TRBJ2-1 | TRBV29-1 | TGCAGCGCTGGTGGGTACCCGCAGGGAAAGACAGCCTACAATGAGCAGTTCTTC | CSAGGYPQGKTAYNEQFF
NA | TRBJ2-1 | TRBV11-3 | TGTGCCAGTGGAGCGAACTACAATGAGCAGTTCTTC | CASGANYNEQFF
NA | TRBJ1-6 | TRBV6-5 | TGTGCCAGCAGCTCGCGGGGTTCCTATAATTCACCCCTCCACTTT | CASSSRGSYNSPLHF
TRBD1 | TRBJ2-6 | TRBV5-1 | TGCGCCAGCCGGAAACGGGACAGGGGTTCCTCTGGGGCCAACGTCCTGACTTTC | CASRKRDRGSSGANVLTF